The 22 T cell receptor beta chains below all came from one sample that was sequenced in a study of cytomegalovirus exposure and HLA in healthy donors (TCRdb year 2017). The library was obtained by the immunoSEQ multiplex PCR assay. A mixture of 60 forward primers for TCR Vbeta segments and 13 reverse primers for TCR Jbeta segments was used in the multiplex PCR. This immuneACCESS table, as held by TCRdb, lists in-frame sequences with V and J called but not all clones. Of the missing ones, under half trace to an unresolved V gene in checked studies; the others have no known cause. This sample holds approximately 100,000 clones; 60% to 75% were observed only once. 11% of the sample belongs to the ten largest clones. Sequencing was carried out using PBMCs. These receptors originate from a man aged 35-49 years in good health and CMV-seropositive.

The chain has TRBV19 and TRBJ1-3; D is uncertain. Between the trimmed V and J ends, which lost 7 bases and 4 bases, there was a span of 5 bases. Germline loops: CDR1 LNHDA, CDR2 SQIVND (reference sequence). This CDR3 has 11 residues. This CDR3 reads CASNGGNTIYF. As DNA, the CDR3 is TGTGCCAGTAACGGGGGAAACACCATATATTTT.

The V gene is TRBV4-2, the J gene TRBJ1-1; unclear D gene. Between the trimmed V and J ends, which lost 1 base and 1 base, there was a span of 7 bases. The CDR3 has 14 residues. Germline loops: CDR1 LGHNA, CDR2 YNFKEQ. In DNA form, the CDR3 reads TGTGCCAGCAGCCAAGTACAGTGGAACACTGAAGCTTTCTTT. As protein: CASSQVQWNTEAFF.

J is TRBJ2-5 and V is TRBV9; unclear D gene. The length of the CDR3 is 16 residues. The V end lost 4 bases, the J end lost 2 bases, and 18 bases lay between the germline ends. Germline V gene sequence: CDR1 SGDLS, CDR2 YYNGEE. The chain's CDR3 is CASSPLPGSRQETQYF. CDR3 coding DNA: TGTGCCAGCAGCCCCCTCCCCGGGTCGCGACAAGAGACCCAGTACTTC.

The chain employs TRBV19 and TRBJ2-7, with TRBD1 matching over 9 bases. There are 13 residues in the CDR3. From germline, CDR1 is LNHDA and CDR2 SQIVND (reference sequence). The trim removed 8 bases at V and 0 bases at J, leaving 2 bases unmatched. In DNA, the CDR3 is TGTGCCAGTGGGACAGGGAGCTCCTACGAGCAGTACTTC. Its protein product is CASGTGSSYEQYF.

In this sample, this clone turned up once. Here the CDR3 reads CASSPTIDSNEQFF. Written as DNA, the CDR3 is TGCGCCAGCAGCCCTACAATCGACAGCAATGAGCAGTTCTTC. The J gene is TRBJ2-1, the V gene TRBV4-1; tentatively, D is TRBD1 (5 bases). Germline loops: CDR1 MGHRA, CDR2 YSYEKL. Trimming took 4 bases from V and 6 from J, leaving 13 bases between them. The CDR3 is 14 amino acids.

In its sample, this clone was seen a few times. CDR3 loop: CASSLGQSLDTQYF. DNA of the CDR3: TGTGCCAGCAGCTTGGGGCAGTCGTTGGATACGCAGTATTTT. This sequence joins TRBV5-6 and TRBJ2-3; D is undetermined. This CDR3 is 14 amino acids long. The V and J ends lost 0 bases and 6 bases respectively, with 11 bases between them. Germline-derived CDR1 and CDR2 are SGHDT and YYEEEE.

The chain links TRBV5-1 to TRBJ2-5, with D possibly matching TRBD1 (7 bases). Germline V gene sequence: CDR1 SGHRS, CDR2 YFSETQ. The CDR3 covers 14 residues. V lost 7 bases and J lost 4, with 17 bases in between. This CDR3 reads CASFNGQGGETQYF. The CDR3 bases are TGCGCCAGCTTTAATGGGCAGGGGGGAGAGACCCAGTACTTC. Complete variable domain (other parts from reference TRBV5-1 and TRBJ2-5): KAGVTQTPRYLIKTRGQQVTLSCSPISGHRSVSWYQQTPGQGLQFLFEYFSETQRNKGNFPGRFSGRQFSNSRSEMNVSTLELGDSALYLCASFNGQGGETQYFGPGTRLLVL.

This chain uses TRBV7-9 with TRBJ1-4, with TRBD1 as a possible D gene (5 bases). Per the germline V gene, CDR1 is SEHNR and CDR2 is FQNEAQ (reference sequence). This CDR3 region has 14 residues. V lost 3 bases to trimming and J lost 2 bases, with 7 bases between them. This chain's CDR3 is CASSLGGTNEKLFF. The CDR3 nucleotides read TGTGCCAGCAGCTTGGGGGGGACTAATGAAAAACTGTTTTTT.

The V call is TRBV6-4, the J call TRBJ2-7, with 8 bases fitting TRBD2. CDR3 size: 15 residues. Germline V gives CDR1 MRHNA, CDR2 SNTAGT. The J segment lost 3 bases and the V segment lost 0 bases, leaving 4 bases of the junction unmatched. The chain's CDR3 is CASSDSETSDYEQYV. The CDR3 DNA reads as TGTGCCAGCAGTGACTCGGAGACTAGCGACTACGAGCAGTACGTC.

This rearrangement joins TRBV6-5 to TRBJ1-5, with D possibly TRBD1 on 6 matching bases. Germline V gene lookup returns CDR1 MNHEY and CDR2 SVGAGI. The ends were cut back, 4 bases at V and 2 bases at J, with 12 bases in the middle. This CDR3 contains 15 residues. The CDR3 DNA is TGTGCCAGCAGTTCGAAGTGGACAGGCAATCAGCCCCAGCATTTT. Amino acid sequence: CASSSKWTGNQPQHF.

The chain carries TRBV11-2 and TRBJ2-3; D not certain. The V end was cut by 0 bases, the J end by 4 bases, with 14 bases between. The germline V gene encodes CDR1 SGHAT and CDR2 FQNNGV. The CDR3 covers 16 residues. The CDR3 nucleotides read TGTGCCAGCAGCTTAGATTTATCAGTTCCCCCAGATACGCAGTATTTT. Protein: CASSLDLSVPPDTQYF.

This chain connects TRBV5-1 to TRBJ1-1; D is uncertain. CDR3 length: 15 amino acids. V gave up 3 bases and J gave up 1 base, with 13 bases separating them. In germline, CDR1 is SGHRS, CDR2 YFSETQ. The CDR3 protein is CASSSWADKNTEAFF. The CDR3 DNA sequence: TGCGCCAGCAGCTCCTGGGCCGACAAGAACACTGAAGCTTTCTTT.

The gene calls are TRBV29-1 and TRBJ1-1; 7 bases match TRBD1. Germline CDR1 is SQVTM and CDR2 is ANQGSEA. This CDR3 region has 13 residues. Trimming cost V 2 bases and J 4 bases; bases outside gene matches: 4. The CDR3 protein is CSVERGLSTEAFF. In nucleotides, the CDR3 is TGCAGCGTTGAAAGGGGGCTAAGCACTGAAGCTTTCTTT.

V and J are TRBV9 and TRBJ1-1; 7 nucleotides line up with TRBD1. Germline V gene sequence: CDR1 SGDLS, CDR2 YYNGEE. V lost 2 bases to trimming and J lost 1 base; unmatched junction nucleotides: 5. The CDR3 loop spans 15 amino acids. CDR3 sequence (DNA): TGTGCCAGCAGCGTCGCCGGGACAGAGAACACTGAAGCTTTCTTT. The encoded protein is CASSVAGTENTEAFF.

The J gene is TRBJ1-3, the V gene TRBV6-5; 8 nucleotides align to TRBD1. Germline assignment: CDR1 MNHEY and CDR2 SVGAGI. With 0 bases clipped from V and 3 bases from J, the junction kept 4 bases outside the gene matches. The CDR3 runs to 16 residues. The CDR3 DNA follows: TGTGCCAGCAGTTACTCAGCAGGGGGCTTTGGAAACACCATATATTTT. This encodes CASSYSAGGFGNTIYF.

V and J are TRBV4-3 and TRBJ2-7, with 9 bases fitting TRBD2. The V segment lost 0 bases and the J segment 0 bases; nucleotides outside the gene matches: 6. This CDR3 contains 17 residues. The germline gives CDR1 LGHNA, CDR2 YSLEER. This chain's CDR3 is CASSQDWASGASYEQYF. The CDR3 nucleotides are TGCGCCAGCAGCCAAGATTGGGCTAGCGGGGCCTCCTACGAGCAGTACTTC.

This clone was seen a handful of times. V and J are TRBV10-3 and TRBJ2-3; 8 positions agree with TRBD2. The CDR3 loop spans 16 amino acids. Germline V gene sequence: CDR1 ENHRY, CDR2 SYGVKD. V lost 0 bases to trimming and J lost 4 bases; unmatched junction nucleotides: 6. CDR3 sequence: CAISESGSGNADTQYF. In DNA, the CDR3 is TGTGCCATCAGTGAGTCAGGTAGCGGGAATGCAGATACGCAGTATTTT.

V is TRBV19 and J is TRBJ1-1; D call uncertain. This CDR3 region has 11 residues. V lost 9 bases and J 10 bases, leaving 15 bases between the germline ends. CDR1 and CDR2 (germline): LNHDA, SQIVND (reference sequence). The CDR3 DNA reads TGTGCCAGCGGACTCCTTCAAGGAGCTTTCTTT. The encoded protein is CASGLLQGAFF.

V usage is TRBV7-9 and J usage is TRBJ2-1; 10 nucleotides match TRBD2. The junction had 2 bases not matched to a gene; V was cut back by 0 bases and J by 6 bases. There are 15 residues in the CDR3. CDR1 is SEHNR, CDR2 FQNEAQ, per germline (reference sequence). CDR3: CASSLALAGSNEQFF. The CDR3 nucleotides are TGTGCCAGCAGCTTAGCACTAGCGGGGAGCAATGAGCAGTTCTTC. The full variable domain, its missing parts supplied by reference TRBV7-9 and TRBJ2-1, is DTGVSQNPRHKITKRGQNVTFRCDPISEHNRLYWYRQTLGQGPEFLTYFQNEAQLEKSRLLSDRFSAERPKGSFSTLEIQRTEQGDSAMYLCASSLALAGSNEQFFGPGTRLTVL.

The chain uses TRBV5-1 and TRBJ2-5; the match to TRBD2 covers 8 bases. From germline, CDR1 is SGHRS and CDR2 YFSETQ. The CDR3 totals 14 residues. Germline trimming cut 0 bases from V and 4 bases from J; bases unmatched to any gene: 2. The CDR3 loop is CASSLVLAGETQYF. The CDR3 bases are TGCGCCAGCAGCTTGGTTCTAGCGGGAGAGACCCAGTACTTC.

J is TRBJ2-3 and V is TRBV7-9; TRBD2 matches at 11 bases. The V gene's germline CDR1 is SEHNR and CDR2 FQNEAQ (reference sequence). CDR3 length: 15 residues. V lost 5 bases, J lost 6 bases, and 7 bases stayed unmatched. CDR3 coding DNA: TGTGCCAGCAGCCCACCGGGACTAGCGGTCGATACGCAGTATTTT. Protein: CASSPPGLAVDTQYF.

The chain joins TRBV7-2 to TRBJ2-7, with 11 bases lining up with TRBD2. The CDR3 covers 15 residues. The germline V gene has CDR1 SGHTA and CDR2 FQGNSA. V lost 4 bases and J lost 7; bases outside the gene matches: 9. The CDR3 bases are TGTGCCAGCAGCTCGGGACTAGCGGACACTGGGGAGCAGTACTTC. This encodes CASSSGLADTGEQYF.